This T cell receptor (beta chain) was captured in a study of neurological immune-mediated disorders. Looked up from germline, CDR1 is MDHEN and CDR2 is SYDVKM. This CDR3 region has 15 residues. With V trimmed by 4 bases and J by 6 bases, 11 bases remained unmatched. TCRdb re-called the 5' RACE reads with MiXCR, one entry per CDR3 protein. The data hold 54,000 or so distinct CDR3 sequences, with about 3.7% observed a single time. This clonotype was recorded many times. Material for sequencing was PBMCs. The receptor was derived from a man aged 55-75 years with multiple sclerosis. The chain employs TRBV28 and TRBJ1-2; TRBD1 matches 7 bases. CDR3 loop: CASSSPGQPPNGYTF. The CDR3 nucleotides read TGTGCCAGCAGTTCCCCGGGACAGCCACCTAATGGCTACACCTTC.